What follows are 24 T cell receptor beta chains derived from one specimen sequenced in a study of neurological immune-mediated disorders. TCRdb ran MiXCR on the 5' RACE reads and lists one entry per CDR3 protein. The sample has about 80,000 distinct CDR3 sequences, around 6% seen once; the top ten hold over 7%. Time point in this sample: longitudinal time-point 2. The sequenced sample was PBMCs. These receptors were collected from a woman aged 55 to 70 with multiple sclerosis.

This clonotype was recorded at least ten times. J is TRBJ2-5 and V is TRBV20-1; TRBD1 or TRBD2 may be the D gene (6 bases each). The ends were cut back, 7 bases at V and 4 bases at J, with 16 bases in the middle. CDR3 length: 13 amino acids. Looked up from germline, CDR1 is DFQATT and CDR2 is SNEGSKA (reference sequence). The DNA of the CDR3 is TGCAGTGTACCGGCTGGGGGGCTAGAGACCCAGTACTTC. As protein: CSVPAGGLETQYF.

There are many counts of this clonotype. The rearrangement joins TRBV5-1 to TRBJ2-1; TRBD2 agrees at 14 bases. The CDR3 consists of 18 residues. V lost 4 bases to trimming and J lost 0 bases; unmatched junction nucleotides: 6. Germline-derived CDR1 and CDR2 are SGHRS and YFSETQ. CDR3 nucleotide sequence: TGCGCCAGCAGCGGGGGACTAGCGGGGGCCAGCTCCTACAATGAGCAGTTCTTC. Translation gives CASSGGLAGASSYNEQFF.

This clonotype was found many times. V and J are TRBV9 and TRBJ2-7; the match to TRBD1 covers 8 bases. The CDR3 contains 16 residues. Germline V CDR1 and CDR2: SGDLS, YYNGEE. Losses at the gene ends were 2 bases for V and 3 bases for J; bases not matched to a gene: 10. The CDR3 loop reads CASSVRPAGGFYEQYF. CDR3 nucleotide sequence: TGTGCCAGCAGCGTTCGACCCGCAGGGGGCTTCTACGAGCAGTACTTC.

The chain couples TRBV10-3 to TRBJ2-5; 10 positions agree with TRBD2. Germline V CDR1 and CDR2: ENHRY, SYGVKD. CDR3 length: 16 amino acids. V shed 2 bases and J 7 bases; nucleotides not matched to a gene: 10. The CDR3 protein is CAISEALAGGQGTQYF. CDR3 bases: TGTGCCATCAGTGAGGCATTAGCGGGGGGCCAGGGGACCCAGTACTTC.

This clonotype was seen ten or more times. The rearrangement uses TRBV18 and TRBJ1-5; D is unresolved. Trimming removed 1 base from V and 5 bases from J, with 6 bases in between. This CDR3 has 13 residues. The germline CDR1 and CDR2 sequences are KGHSH and LQKENI. The CDR3 bases are TGTGCCAGCTCACCACGAAGAGATCAGCCCCAGCATTTT. Its protein product is CASSPRRDQPQHF. Using reference TRBV18 and TRBJ1-5 for the parts outside the CDR3, the full variable domain is NAGVMQNPRHLVRRRGQEARLRCSPMKGHSHVYWYRQLPEEGLKFMVYLQKENIIDESGMPKERFSAEFPKEGPSILRIQQVVRGDSAAYFCASSPRRDQPQHFGDGTRLSIL.

This clonotype has at least ten counts. J is TRBJ2-7 and V is TRBV5-1; 7 nucleotides line up with TRBD1. CDR3 length equals 14 residues. Germline assignment: CDR1 SGHRS and CDR2 YFSETQ. V shed 4 bases, J shed 0 bases, and the junction held 4 bases outside the gene matches. The chain's CDR3 is CASSLTGSSYEQYF. CDR3 sequence (DNA): TGCGCCAGCAGCCTGACAGGGAGCTCCTACGAGCAGTACTTC.

At least ten counts were recorded for this clonotype. This chain joins TRBV29-1 and TRBJ2-2; 7 bases match TRBD1. The germline V gene has CDR1 SQVTM and CDR2 ANQGSEA. CDR3 length equals 17 residues. Unmatched junction bases numbered 12, after V lost 4 bases and J lost 1 base. Written as DNA, the CDR3 is TGCAGCGTTGGGGAGATACAGGGGTTAAGGAACACCGGGGAGCTGTTTTTT. Translating it yields CSVGEIQGLRNTGELFF.

V and J are TRBV3-1 and TRBJ1-2; 9 bases match TRBD1. The germline V gene encodes CDR1 LGHDT and CDR2 YNNKEL (reference sequence). The CDR3 contains 14 residues. The ends lost 11 bases at V and 8 bases at J; junction bases unmatched: 15. The CDR3 nucleotides read TGTGCCGCTGTCCGGGACAGGGACCGGAAAGGCTACACCTTC. Its protein product is CAAVRDRDRKGYTF.

This clonotype appeared many times. The V and J genes are TRBV15 and TRBJ2-3; D may be TRBD2 (6 bases). Germline V gives CDR1 LNHNV, CDR2 YYDKDF (reference sequence). V was cut by 1 base and J by 3 bases, with 8 bases left in between. This CDR3 has 14 amino acids. This CDR3 reads CATSRGRGTDTQYF. CDR3 bases: TGTGCCACCAGCAGAGGGAGGGGAACAGATACGCAGTATTTT.

There are many counts of this clonotype. The chain has TRBV5-5 and TRBJ1-2; TRBD1 is a possible D gene (5 bases). The CDR3 loop spans 15 amino acids. Germline-derived CDR1 and CDR2 are SGHKS and YYEKEE (reference sequence). V lost 0 bases to trimming and J lost 4 bases, with 13 bases between them. The CDR3 DNA sequence: TGTGCCAGCAGCTTGGCGGGGGATGGAATCTATGGCTACACCTTC. Translation gives CASSLAGDGIYGYTF.

At least ten counts were recorded for this clonotype. The genes are TRBV2 and TRBJ1-5, with D unclear. V dropped 8 bases and J dropped 3 bases, with 14 bases sitting between them. Germline-derived CDR1 and CDR2 are SNHLY and FYNNEI. The CDR3 covers 14 residues. CDR3 sequence: CASAPETNNQPQHF. The CDR3 DNA reads as TGTGCCAGCGCCCCTGAGACAAACAATCAGCCCCAGCATTTT.

In this sample, this clonotype turned up many times. The rearrangement joins TRBV28 to TRBJ1-2; D possibly corresponds to TRBD1 (6 bases). The CDR3 loop spans 13 amino acids. V was trimmed by 8 bases and J by 4 bases, leaving 14 bases between them. CDR1 and CDR2 from the germline V gene are MDHEN and SYDVKM. CDR3 amino acids: CASAQGLTYGYTF. CDR3 nucleotides: TGTGCCAGCGCCCAGGGGTTGACCTATGGCTACACCTTC.

In its sample, this clonotype was seen a few times. J is TRBJ1-1 and V is TRBV5-1; 10 bases are a match to TRBD1. The CDR3 length is 16 residues. With V trimmed by 4 bases and J by 4 bases, 10 bases remained unmatched. CDR1 SGHRS and CDR2 YFSETQ come from the germline V gene. The CDR3 loop is CASSPRQGAVGTEAFF. In DNA form, the CDR3 reads TGCGCCAGCAGCCCCCGACAGGGGGCGGTGGGCACTGAAGCTTTCTTT.

This clonotype was detected many times. The chain has TRBV6-6 and TRBJ2-7, with 9 bases lining up with TRBD1. The V gene's germline CDR1 is MNHNY and CDR2 SVGAGI (reference sequence). V shed 7 bases, J shed 5 bases, and the junction held 21 bases outside the gene matches. CDR3 size: 18 residues. The CDR3 loop is CASTSLVGPGQGRDEQYF. CDR3 DNA sequence: TGTGCCAGCACCTCCCTAGTTGGCCCAGGACAGGGGAGGGACGAGCAGTACTTC.

In its sample, this clonotype was seen a few times. The gene calls are TRBV20-1 and TRBJ2-1, with D possibly TRBD2 on 6 matching bases. Trimming took 0 bases from V and 4 from J, leaving 16 bases between them. This CDR3 is 16 amino acids long. Germline lookup yields CDR1 DFQATT and CDR2 SNEGSKA (reference sequence). The CDR3: CSARDPFPGRYNEQFF. The CDR3 coding sequence is TGCAGTGCTAGAGATCCCTTTCCCGGGAGATACAATGAGCAGTTCTTC.

This clonotype has ten or more counts. V and J are TRBV28 and TRBJ2-7; 8 nucleotides align to TRBD2. The CDR3 has 15 amino acids. The V and J ends lost 3 bases and 1 base, in that order; junction bases with no gene match: 5. CDR1 and CDR2 (germline): MDHEN, SYDVKM. CDR3 loop: CASSLGTRSSYEQYF. CDR3 DNA: TGTGCCAGCAGTTTGGGGACTAGATCGTCCTACGAGCAGTACTTC.

This clonotype was seen a handful of times. A read error may be the cause here, since a much bigger clone is one base away. V and J are TRBV6-6 and TRBJ1-1; D unresolved. The CDR3 totals 17 residues. V gave up 5 bases and J gave up 1 base, with 20 bases separating them. CDR1 and CDR2 (germline): MNHNY, SVGAGI (reference sequence). CDR3 bases: TGTGCCAGCAGTATATGGTCGCCCGTGAGGGAGAACACTGAAGCTTTCTTT. This encodes CASSIWSPVRENTEAFF.

This clonotype came up many times. The chain links TRBV20-1 to TRBJ1-1; 12 bases fit TRBD1. Germline V CDR1 and CDR2: DFQATT, SNEGSKA (reference sequence). This CDR3 is built from 13 residues. The J segment lost 6 bases and the V segment lost 7 bases, leaving 6 bases of the junction unmatched. CDR3 sequence reads: CSGGQGATAEAFF. The CDR3 DNA is TGCAGTGGGGGACAGGGGGCGACTGCTGAAGCTTTCTTT.

This clonotype was detected many times. This rearrangement joins TRBV7-2 to TRBJ2-4; 8 nucleotides line up with TRBD1. The junction had 7 bases not matched to a gene; V was cut back by 5 bases and J by 7 bases. Germline values: CDR1 SGHTA, CDR2 FQGNSA. The CDR3 loop spans 14 amino acids. The CDR3 nucleotides are TGTGCCAGCAGCGCCCGACAGGGGCGTAACATTCAGTACTTC. Translated, it gives CASSARQGRNIQYF. Full variable domain (rest looked up from reference TRBV7-2 and TRBJ2-4): GAGVSQSPSNKVTEKGKDVELRCDPISGHTALYWYRQSLGQGLEFLIYFQGNSAPDKSGLPSDRFSAERTGGSVSTLTIQRTQQEDSAVYLCASSARQGRNIQYFGAGTRLSVL.

There are many counts of this clonotype. The V gene is TRBV20-1, the J gene TRBJ2-7; 8 bases map to TRBD2. Trimming took 0 bases from V and 0 from J; bases not matched to a gene: 4. Germline values: CDR1 DFQATT, CDR2 SNEGSKA (reference sequence). The CDR3 has 15 amino acids. The CDR3 spells CSARDTGTSSYEQYF. Here the CDR3 DNA reads TGCAGTGCTAGAGACACCGGGACTAGCTCCTACGAGCAGTACTTC.

This clonotype was observed at least ten times. This chain links TRBV20-1 with TRBJ1-1; a possible D gene is TRBD1 (6 bases). In germline, CDR1 is DFQATT, CDR2 SNEGSKA (reference sequence). The V end lost 3 bases, the J end lost 8 bases, and 13 bases lay between the germline ends. The CDR3 is 12 residues long. The CDR3 bases are TGCAGTGCTAGGCAGGGGCGCGAAGAAGCTTTCTTT. Translated: CSARQGREEAFF.

The rearrangement joins TRBV5-5 to TRBJ2-3; D not resolved. This CDR3 comprises 15 residues. CDR1 SGHKS and CDR2 YYEKEE come from the germline V gene (reference sequence). The germline V and J ends were trimmed by 2 bases and 0 bases, with 10 bases remaining between them. CDR3 residues: CASSFALSSTDTQYF. The CDR3 nucleotides are TGTGCCAGCAGCTTTGCGCTCTCTAGCACAGATACGCAGTATTTT.

This clonotype was detected many times. The rearrangement joins TRBV7-6 to TRBJ2-4; possibly TRBD2 for D (6 bases). The CDR3 has 13 residues. Trimming took off 5 bases at V and 1 base at J, with 6 bases between the two ends. CDR1 and CDR2 (germline): SGHVS, FNYEAQ. CDR3 residues: CASSGGAKNIQYF. In DNA form, the CDR3 reads TGTGCCAGCAGCGGGGGGGCCAAAAACATTCAGTACTTC.

This clonotype was found many times. J is TRBJ2-1 and V is TRBV10-3; TRBD1 agrees at 7 bases. J was trimmed by 6 bases and V by 3 bases; bases with no gene match: 8. The CDR3 contains 15 residues. CDR1 and CDR2 from the germline V gene are ENHRY and SYGVKD. The CDR3 region has the DNA TGTGCCATCAGTGAAGGGGGCGGAGGAGGCAATGAGCAGTTCTTC. This sequence encodes CAISEGGGGGNEQFF.